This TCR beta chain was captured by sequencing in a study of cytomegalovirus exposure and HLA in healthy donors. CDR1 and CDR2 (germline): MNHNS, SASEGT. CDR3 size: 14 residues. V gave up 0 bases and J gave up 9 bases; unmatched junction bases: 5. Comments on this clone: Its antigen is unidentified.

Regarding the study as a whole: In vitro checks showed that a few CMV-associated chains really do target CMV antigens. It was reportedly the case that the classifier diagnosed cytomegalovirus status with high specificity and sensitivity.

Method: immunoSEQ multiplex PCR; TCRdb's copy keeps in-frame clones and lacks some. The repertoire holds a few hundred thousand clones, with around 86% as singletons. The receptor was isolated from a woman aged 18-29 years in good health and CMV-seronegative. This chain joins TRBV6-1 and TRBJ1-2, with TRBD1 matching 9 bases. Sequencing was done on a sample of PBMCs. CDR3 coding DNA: TGTGCCAGCAGTGAAGCGGGACAGGGATATCGCTACACCTTC. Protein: CASSEAGQGYRYTF.